Presented here are 6 T cell receptor beta chains from one specimen sequenced in a study of T cells after yellow fever vaccination. TCRdb itself ran the 5' RACE reads through MiXCR, one entry per CDR3 protein. This table has a few hundred thousand distinct CDR3 sequences, roughly 8.7% appearing once. Source: CD4+ T cells sorted from PBMCs, taken 5 days after the yellow fever booster vaccination. These receptors were obtained from a man younger than 30 who received the YFV17D yellow fever vaccine.

The J gene is TRBJ1-4, the V gene TRBV5-1, with unresolved D. Between the trimmed V and J ends, which lost 0 bases and 7 bases, there was a span of 13 bases. This CDR3 has 15 amino acids. Germline V lookup: CDR1 SGHRS, CDR2 YFSETQ. The CDR3 coding sequence is TGCGCCAGCAGCTTGGATCGGGGTTGGGGTGAAAAACTGTTTTTT. Its translation: CASSLDRGWGEKLFF. Using reference TRBV5-1 and TRBJ1-4 for the parts outside the CDR3, the full variable domain is KAGVTQTPRYLIKTRGQQVTLSCSPISGHRSVSWYQQTPGQGLQFLFEYFSETQRNKGNFPGRFSGRQFSNSRSEMNVSTLELGDSALYLCASSLDRGWGEKLFFGSGTQLSVL.

V usage is TRBV7-2 and J usage is TRBJ2-1; 8 nucleotides line up with TRBD2. Germline V gene lookup returns CDR1 SGHTA and CDR2 FQGNSA. CDR3 size: 14 residues. V lost 0 bases to trimming and J lost 8 bases; unmatched junction nucleotides: 3. The CDR3 bases are TGTGCCAGCAGCTTAGCGGCGACTAGCGATGAGCAGTTCTTC. Its translation is CASSLAATSDEQFF.

J is TRBJ1-2 and V is TRBV25-1; TRBD1 is a possible D gene (6 bases). CDR1 and CDR2 (germline): MGHDK, SYGVNS. Trimming shortened V by 7 bases and J by 1 base, and 10 bases separated the two germline ends. This CDR3 comprises 13 residues. The CDR3 nucleotides read TGTGCCAGCACTGACAGGAGTAACTATGGCTACACCTTC. This sequence encodes CASTDRSNYGYTF.

This clonotype was detected only a few times. The genes are TRBV7-8 and TRBJ2-2, with D perhaps TRBD1 or TRBD2 (5 bases each). V was clipped by 4 bases and J by 5 bases, with 14 bases between them. The germline CDR1 and CDR2 sequences are SGHVS and FQNEAQ. The CDR3 is 15 amino acids. CDR3 DNA sequence: TGTGCCAGCAGCTCCGGACTGGGGGTGACCGGGGAGCTGTTTTTT. It codes for CASSSGLGVTGELFF. Using reference TRBV7-8 and TRBJ2-2 for the parts outside the CDR3, the full variable domain is GAGVSQSPRYKVAKRGQDVALRCDPISGHVSLFWYQQALGQGPEFLTYFQNEAQLDKSGLPSDRFFAERPEGSVSTLKIQRTQQEDSAVYLCASSSGLGVTGELFFGEGSRLTVL.

This clonotype was counted many times. The V call is TRBV7-2, the J call TRBJ2-5; the D is unclear. The CDR3 extends over 16 amino acids. Germline assignment: CDR1 SGHTA and CDR2 FQGNSA. The ends were cut back, 3 bases at V and 5 bases at J, with 19 bases in the middle. The CDR3 DNA is TGTGCCAGCAGCTTCGTCGGGCGCCTACCCCGGGAGACCCAGTACTTC. The encoded protein is CASSFVGRLPRETQYF.

There are many counts of this clonotype. The chain combines TRBV29-1 with TRBJ2-3; 13 nucleotides align to TRBD2. After removal of 7 bases from V and 4 bases from J, the junction contained 2 bases not matched to a gene. The CDR3 contains 13 residues. The germline CDR1 and CDR2 sequences are SQVTM and ANQGSEA. The CDR3 bases are TGCAGCGCACTAGCGGGGGGGGCAGATACGCAGTATTTT. Encoded protein: CSALAGGADTQYF.